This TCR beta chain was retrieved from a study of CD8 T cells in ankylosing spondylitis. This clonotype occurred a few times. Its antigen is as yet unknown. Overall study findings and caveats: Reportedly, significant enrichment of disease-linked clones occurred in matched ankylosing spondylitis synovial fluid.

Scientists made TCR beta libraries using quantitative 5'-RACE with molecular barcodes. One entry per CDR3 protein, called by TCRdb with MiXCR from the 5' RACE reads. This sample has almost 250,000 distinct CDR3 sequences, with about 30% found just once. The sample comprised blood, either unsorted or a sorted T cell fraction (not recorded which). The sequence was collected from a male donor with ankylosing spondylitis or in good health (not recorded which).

In DNA form, the CDR3 reads TGCGCCAGCAGTGTAAGCGGGGGGAATGAGCAGTTCTTC. Translating gives CASSVSGGNEQFF. The gene calls are TRBV10-2 and TRBJ2-1; TRBD2 matches at 9 bases. After removal of 4 bases from V and 7 bases from J, the junction contained 2 bases not matched to a gene. CDR1 and CDR2 from the germline V gene are WSHSY and SAAADI. The CDR3 has 13 amino acids.